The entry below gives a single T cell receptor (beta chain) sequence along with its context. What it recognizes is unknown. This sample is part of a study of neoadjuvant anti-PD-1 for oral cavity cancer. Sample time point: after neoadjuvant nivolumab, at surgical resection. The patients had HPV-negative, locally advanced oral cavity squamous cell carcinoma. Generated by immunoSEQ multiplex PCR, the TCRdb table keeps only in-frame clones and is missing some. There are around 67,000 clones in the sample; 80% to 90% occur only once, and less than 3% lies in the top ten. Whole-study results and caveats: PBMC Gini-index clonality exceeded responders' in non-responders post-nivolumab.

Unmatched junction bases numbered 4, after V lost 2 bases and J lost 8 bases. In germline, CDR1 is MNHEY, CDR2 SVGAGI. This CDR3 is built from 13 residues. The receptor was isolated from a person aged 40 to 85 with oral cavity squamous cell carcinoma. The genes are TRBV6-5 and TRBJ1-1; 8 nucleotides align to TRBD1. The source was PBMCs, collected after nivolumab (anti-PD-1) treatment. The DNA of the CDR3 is TGTGCCAGCAGTTACCCTGGGACAGGCGAAGCTTTCTTT. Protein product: CASSYPGTGEAFF.